The present entry profiles one T cell receptor (beta chain) with its context. Its antigen remains unidentified. The data are from a study of beta chain features in type 1 diabetes. The overall study: The number of sorted cells examined across all samples was approximately 110,000,000. Regarding the study as a whole: For Type 1 diabetes patients, all four CD4+ subsets carried TCRB CDR3s that were moderately but significantly shorter. PCR might pick shorter templates more often, in the same way for patients and controls.

The isolated RNA, all of it, was reverse transcribed, so expressed TCRB transcripts were what got sequenced. The read count averaged around 3.5 million across naive, central memory and regulatory T cell samples. Profiling relied on immunoSEQ multiplex PCR, and the TCRdb table lists in-frame clones only, not all of them. The data contain almost 350,000 clones, roughly 21% of them singletons. The germline gives CDR1 MGHRA, CDR2 YSYEKL. V gave up 1 base and J gave up 6 bases, with 13 bases separating them. The CDR3 extends over 15 amino acids. The TCR comes from a woman aged 18-30 years in good health. V gene TRBV4-1 combines with J gene TRBJ2-1, with D unclear. Sequencing input: naive CD4+ T cells from blood. DNA for the CDR3: TGCGCCAGCAGCCAAGTCCCCCTATCGGGCAATGAGCAGTTCTTC. It specifies CASSQVPLSGNEQFF.